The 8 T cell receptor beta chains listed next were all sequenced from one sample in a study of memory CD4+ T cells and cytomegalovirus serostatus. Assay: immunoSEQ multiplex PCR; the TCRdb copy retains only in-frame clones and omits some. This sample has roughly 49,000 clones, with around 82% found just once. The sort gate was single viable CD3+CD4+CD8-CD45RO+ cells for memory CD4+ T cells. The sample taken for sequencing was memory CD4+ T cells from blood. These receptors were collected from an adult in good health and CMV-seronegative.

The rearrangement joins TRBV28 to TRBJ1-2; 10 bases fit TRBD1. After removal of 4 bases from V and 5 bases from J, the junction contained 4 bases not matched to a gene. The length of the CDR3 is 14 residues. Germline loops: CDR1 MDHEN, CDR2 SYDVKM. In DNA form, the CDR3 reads TGTGCCAGCAGTTCCGCGGACAGGGGGTATGGCTACACCTTC. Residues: CASSSADRGYGYTF.

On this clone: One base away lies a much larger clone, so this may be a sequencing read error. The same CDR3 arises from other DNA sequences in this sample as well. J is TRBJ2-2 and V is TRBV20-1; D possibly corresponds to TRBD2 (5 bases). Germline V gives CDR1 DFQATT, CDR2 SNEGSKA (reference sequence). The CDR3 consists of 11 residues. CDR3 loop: CSAYKAGELFF. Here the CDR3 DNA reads TGCAGTGCTTACAAGGCCGGGGAACTGTTTTTT.

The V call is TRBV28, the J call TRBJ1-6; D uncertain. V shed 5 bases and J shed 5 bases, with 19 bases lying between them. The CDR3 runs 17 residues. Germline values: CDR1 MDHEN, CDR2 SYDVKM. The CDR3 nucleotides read TGTGCCAGCAGTACCCACTGGGCCCAGAGCCATAATTCACCCCTCCACTTT. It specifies CASSTHWAQSHNSPLHF.

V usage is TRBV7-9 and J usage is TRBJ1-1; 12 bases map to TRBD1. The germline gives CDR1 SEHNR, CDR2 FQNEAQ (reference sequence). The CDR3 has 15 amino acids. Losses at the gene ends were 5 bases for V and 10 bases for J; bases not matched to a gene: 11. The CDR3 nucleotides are TGTGCCAGCAGCCCTATGGGACAGGGGGCTAGCCCAGCTTTCTTT. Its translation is CASSPMGQGASPAFF.

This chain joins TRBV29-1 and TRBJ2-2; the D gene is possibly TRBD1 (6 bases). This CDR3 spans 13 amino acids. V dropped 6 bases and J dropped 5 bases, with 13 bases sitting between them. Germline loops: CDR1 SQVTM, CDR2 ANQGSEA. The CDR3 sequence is CSVGDTPTGELFF. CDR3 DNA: TGCAGCGTGGGGGACACTCCTACCGGGGAGCTGTTTTTT.

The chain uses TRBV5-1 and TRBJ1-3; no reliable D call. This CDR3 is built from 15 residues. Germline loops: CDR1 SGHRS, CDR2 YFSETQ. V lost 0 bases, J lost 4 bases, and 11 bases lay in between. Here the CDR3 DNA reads TGCGCCAGCAGCTTGGGCGGCACCTCAGGAAACACCATATATTTT. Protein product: CASSLGGTSGNTIYF.

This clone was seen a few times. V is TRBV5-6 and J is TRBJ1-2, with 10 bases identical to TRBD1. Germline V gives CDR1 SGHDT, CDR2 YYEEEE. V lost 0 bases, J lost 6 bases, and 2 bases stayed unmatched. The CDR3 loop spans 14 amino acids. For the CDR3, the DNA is TGTGCCAGCAGCTTGGGGGACAGGGGAAATGGCTACACCTTC. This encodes CASSLGDRGNGYTF.

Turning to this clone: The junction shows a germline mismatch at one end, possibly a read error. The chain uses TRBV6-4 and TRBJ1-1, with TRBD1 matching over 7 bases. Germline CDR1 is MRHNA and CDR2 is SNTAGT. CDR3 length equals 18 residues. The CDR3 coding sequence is TGTGCCGGCAGTGGCCCCGGGACAGTTATTCCCATGAACACTGAAGCTTTCTTT. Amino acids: CAGSGPGTVIPMNTEAFF.